These 29 T cell receptor beta chains were all obtained from the same sample, sequenced in a study of monozygotic twins with inflammatory bowel disease. TCRdb reworked the 5' RACE reads into one entry per CDR3 protein, no DNA. The table lists 110,000 or so distinct CDR3 sequences. Sequencing was done on a sample of blood. All receptors come from a human donor with ulcerative colitis or Crohn's disease, or a healthy co-twin of an affected twin (not recorded which).

The rearrangement joins TRBV7-2 to TRBJ2-5; lacking DNA, the TRBD2 call made by TCRdb goes unchecked. The CDR3 is 16 amino acids. In germline, CDR1 is SGHTA, CDR2 FQGNSA. CDR3 residues: CASSASLAGGQETQYF.

V usage is TRBV4-1 and J usage is TRBJ2-5; the TCRdb D gene call, TRBD1, has no DNA to confirm it. Per germline, CDR1 MGHRA and CDR2 YSYEKL. This CDR3 contains 15 residues. CDR3 loop: CASSQYGDTKETQYF.

This chain joins TRBV12-5 and TRBJ2-3; TCRdb's D call of TRBD2 is untestable without DNA. The CDR3 has 14 amino acids. CDR1 is LGHNT, CDR2 FRNRAP, per germline. The CDR3 reads CASVFGLATGVQYF.

The chain couples TRBV4-2 to TRBJ2-1; TCRdb picks TRBD2, but there is no DNA to check that call. CDR1 is LGHNA and CDR2 is YNFKEQ in the germline V gene. This CDR3 region has 17 residues. CDR3 sequence reads: CASSQFAREGLSNEQFF.

This rearrangement joins TRBV7-3 to TRBJ2-1; TCRdb designates TRBD2, a call that cannot be tested without DNA. Germline assignment: CDR1 SGHTA and CDR2 FQGTGA. CDR3 size: 16 residues. The CDR3 sequence: CASSSSLAGGHDEQFF.

The chain links TRBV7-2 to TRBJ2-2. The CDR3 is made up of 15 amino acids. Looked up from germline, CDR1 is SGHTA and CDR2 is FQGNSA. The CDR3 region is CASSLDSANTGELFF.

The rearrangement joins TRBV7-8 to TRBJ2-3; the TCRdb D gene call, TRBD1, has no DNA to confirm it. Germline values: CDR1 SGHVS, CDR2 FQNEAQ. The length of the CDR3 is 16 residues. This CDR3 is CASSDDRVFLTDTQYF.

The V call is TRBV28, the J call TRBJ1-4. Germline CDR1 is MDHEN and CDR2 is SYDVKM. The CDR3 has 15 residues. CDR3 in amino acids: CASSPAGRAKEKLFF.

This chain links TRBV2 with TRBJ1-2; TCRdb lists TRBD1, though no DNA is available to test this call. This CDR3 spans 15 amino acids. Looked up from germline, CDR1 is SNHLY and CDR2 is FYNNEI. CDR3 protein: CASSQGRGRDYGYTF.

This chain joins TRBV12-3 or TRBV12-4 and TRBJ2-2; TCRdb's D gene call, TRBD1, goes unchecked for lack of DNA. The CDR3 extends over 17 amino acids. CDR3 sequence reads: CASTSDRDRDNTGELFF.

The chain combines TRBV7-2 with TRBJ1-2; TCRdb names TRBD1, which stays unverified in the absence of DNA. Germline CDR1 reads SGHTA; CDR2 reads FQGNSA. The CDR3 sequence is 17 residues long. The chain's CDR3 is CASSSVRDRVFNYGYTF.

This chain links TRBV7-2 with TRBJ2-5; TCRdb picks TRBD2, but there is no DNA to check that call. CDR1 and CDR2 from the germline V gene are SGHTA and FQGNSA. The CDR3 has 15 amino acids. CDR3 protein: CASSPGLAPAGTQYF.

The J gene is TRBJ2-7, the V gene TRBV9; TCRdb lists TRBD1, though no DNA is available to test this call. From germline, CDR1 is SGDLS and CDR2 YYNGEE. The CDR3 sequence is 17 residues long. CDR3: CASSAGQGLVGSYEQYF.

The chain has TRBV20-1 and TRBJ2-5; TCRdb's assignment of TRBD1 cannot be checked, as there is no DNA. Germline values: CDR1 DFQATT, CDR2 SNEGSKA (reference sequence). This CDR3 comprises 13 residues. The CDR3 sequence is CSAGTLMTGDQYF.

V gene TRBV3-1 combines with J gene TRBJ1-1; TCRdb's D gene call, TRBD1, goes unchecked for lack of DNA. The germline gives CDR1 LGHDT, CDR2 YNNKEL (reference sequence). The CDR3 is 15 amino acids. CDR3: CASSPASDRGTEAFF.

The gene calls are TRBV18 and TRBJ2-1; the D call of TRBD2 rests on TCRdb alone, since no DNA is present to check it. The CDR3 covers 18 residues. In germline, CDR1 is KGHSH, CDR2 LQKENI. The CDR3 loop is CASSPPSGRAGAYNEQFF.

The V call is TRBV10-3, the J call TRBJ2-3; with no DNA, the TCRdb D assignment of TRBD1 cannot be verified. The V gene's germline CDR1 is ENHRY and CDR2 SYGVKD. This CDR3 has 15 residues. The CDR3 loop reads CAISEWGEDRVTQYF.

The chain recombines TRBV12-3 or TRBV12-4 with TRBJ2-1; lacking DNA, the TRBD2 call made by TCRdb goes unchecked. The CDR3 consists of 15 residues. The CDR3 region is CASSLTREAYNEQFF.

This sequence joins TRBV9 and TRBJ2-1; TCRdb designates TRBD2, a call that cannot be tested without DNA. The CDR3 contains 17 residues. CDR1 and CDR2 from the germline V gene are SGDLS and YYNGEE. CDR3 region: CASSSGVAGAFDYEQFF.

The chain employs TRBV7-9 and TRBJ2-7; as DNA is missing, the TRBD2 call by TCRdb cannot be tested. The CDR3 has 15 residues. Germline assignment: CDR1 SEHNR and CDR2 FQNEAQ (reference sequence). CDR3 in amino acids: CASSAPPARVNEQYF.

V gene TRBV5-1 combines with J gene TRBJ2-2; TCRdb's D gene call, TRBD2, goes unchecked for lack of DNA. The length of the CDR3 is 16 residues. In germline, CDR1 is SGHRS, CDR2 YFSETQ. CDR3 region: CASSSLGTSDTGELFF.

The genes are TRBV7-6 and TRBJ2-2; checking the TCRdb D call of TRBD2 is not possible without DNA. The CDR3 is 16 residues long. From germline, CDR1 is SGHVS and CDR2 FNYEAQ. CDR3 region: CSSSLAGGAGSGELFF.

The CDR3 spells CASSLSGALFHEQFF. The chain employs TRBV27 and TRBJ2-1; the D call from TCRdb, TRBD2, cannot be confirmed without DNA. The length of the CDR3 is 15 residues. The germline V gene encodes CDR1 MNHEY and CDR2 SMNVEV (reference sequence).

The V call is TRBV27, the J call TRBJ1-5. The germline CDR1 and CDR2 sequences are MNHEY and SMNVEV (reference sequence). This CDR3 is built from 13 residues. CDR3 protein: CASSPDLLQPQHF.

The chain carries TRBV20-1 and TRBJ2-7; with no DNA, the TCRdb D assignment of TRBD1 cannot be verified. The CDR3 contains 13 residues. Looked up from germline, CDR1 is DFQATT and CDR2 is SNEGSKA (reference sequence). The CDR3 here is CSLTAGVPNEQYF.

CDR3 region: CASSLGEGDTEAFF. The gene calls are TRBV12-3 or TRBV12-4 and TRBJ1-1; TCRdb outputs TRBD1, but without DNA this stays unchecked. There are 14 residues in the CDR3.

The CDR3 loop reads CASSGKLAGANEQFF. The chain employs TRBV5-4 and TRBJ2-1; TCRdb designates TRBD2, a call that cannot be tested without DNA. From germline, CDR1 is SGHNT and CDR2 YYREEE (reference sequence). The CDR3 length is 15 residues.

The rearrangement uses TRBV5-1 and TRBJ1-1. This CDR3 is built from 15 residues. The germline gives CDR1 SGHRS, CDR2 YFSETQ. This chain's CDR3 is CASSRDDGGDTEAFF.

The chain has TRBV6-2 or TRBV6-3 and TRBJ2-2; TCRdb's D call, TRBD1, is unchecked because there is no DNA. CDR3 length: 15 residues. Germline V lookup: CDR1 MNHEY, CDR2 SVGEGT. CDR3 amino acids: CASSSGGGYTGELFF.